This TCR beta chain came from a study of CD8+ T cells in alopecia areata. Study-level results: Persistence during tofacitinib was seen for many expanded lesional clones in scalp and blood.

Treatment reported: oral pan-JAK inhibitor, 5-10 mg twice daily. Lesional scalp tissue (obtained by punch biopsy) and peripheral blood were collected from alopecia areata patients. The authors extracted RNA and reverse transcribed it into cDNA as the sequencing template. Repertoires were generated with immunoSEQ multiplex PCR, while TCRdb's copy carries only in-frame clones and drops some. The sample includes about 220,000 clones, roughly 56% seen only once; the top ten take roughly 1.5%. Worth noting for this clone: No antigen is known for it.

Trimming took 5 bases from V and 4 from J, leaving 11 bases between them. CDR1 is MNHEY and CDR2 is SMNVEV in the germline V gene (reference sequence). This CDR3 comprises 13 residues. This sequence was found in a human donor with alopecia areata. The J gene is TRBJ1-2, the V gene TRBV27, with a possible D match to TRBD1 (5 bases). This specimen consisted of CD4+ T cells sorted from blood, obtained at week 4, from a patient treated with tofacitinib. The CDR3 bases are TGTGCCAGCAGTCCCGACAGAGGCTATGGCTACACCTTC. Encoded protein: CASSPDRGYGYTF.